This T cell receptor (beta chain) was documented in a study of breast tumors, draining lymph nodes, adjacent tissues. Germline V CDR1 and CDR2: SEHNR, FQNEAQ (reference sequence). With V trimmed by 2 bases and J by 8 bases, 6 bases remained unmatched. CDR3 length: 16 amino acids. Broader study findings: Luminal-like breast cancer showed significantly greater tumor-nontumor repertoire similarity than basal-like breast cancer did. Findings are consistent with lymph node origin and intratumoral expansion of most tumor T cells. Data only fit, rather than demonstrated, lymph node origin of most tumor T cells. Tumor TCR diversity was below lymph nodes but above nontumor tissue.

This clonotype was seen repeatedly, ten times or more. Antigen: not known. The lymph nodes were axillary draining lymph nodes from breast cancer patients. Via MiXCR, TCRdb re-called the multiplex PCR reads, giving one row per CDR3 protein. The sample lists more than 80,000 distinct CDR3 sequences, around 30% occurring once. The chain joins TRBV7-9 to TRBJ1-6; 10 bases match TRBD1. The clonotype originates from a female donor with breast cancer. Some clones in this sample may be carry-over from other donors' samples. Source material: axillary lymph node tissue. The CDR3 loop reads CASSLRTGGGDSPLHF. CDR3 nucleotides: TGTGCCAGCAGCTTAAGGACAGGGGGAGGAGATTCACCCCTCCACTTT.